This T cell receptor beta chain was found in a study of cytomegalovirus exposure and HLA in healthy donors. Trimming took off 2 bases at V and 0 bases at J, with 11 bases between the two ends. The germline CDR1 and CDR2 sequences are MRHNA and SNTAGT. The CDR3 sequence is 15 residues long. The PCR made use of 60 Vbeta and 13 Jbeta primers. Generated by immunoSEQ multiplex PCR, the TCRdb table keeps only in-frame clones and is missing some. This table has roughly 150,000 clones, 70% to 80% appearing once. The sample taken for sequencing was PBMCs. The clonotype comes from a man between 18 and 35 years old in good health and CMV-seropositive. The genes are TRBV6-4 and TRBJ2-7, with TRBD2 as a possible D gene (6 bases). The CDR3 nucleotides read TGTGCCAGCAGTGACCACGCGGGGAACTCCTACGAGCAGTACTTC. This encodes CASSDHAGNSYEQYF.